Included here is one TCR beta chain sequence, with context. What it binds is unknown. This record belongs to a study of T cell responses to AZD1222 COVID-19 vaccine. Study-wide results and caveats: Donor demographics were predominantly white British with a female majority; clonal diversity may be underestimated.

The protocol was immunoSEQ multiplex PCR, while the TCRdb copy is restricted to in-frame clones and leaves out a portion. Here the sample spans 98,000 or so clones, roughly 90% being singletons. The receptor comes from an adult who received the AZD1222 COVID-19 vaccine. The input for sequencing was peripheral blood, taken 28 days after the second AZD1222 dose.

CDR3 nucleotides: TGTGCCTGGAGTGTACAGGTTCCAAATTCACCCCTCCACTTT. This translates into CAWSVQVPNSPLHF. The V and J genes are TRBV30 and TRBJ1-6; D possibly corresponds to TRBD1 (5 bases). V gave up 0 bases and J gave up 7 bases, with 10 bases separating them. The germline CDR1 and CDR2 sequences are GTSNPN and SVGIG (reference sequence). This CDR3 region has 14 residues.